This T cell receptor beta chain derives from a study of cytomegalovirus exposure and HLA in healthy donors. Worth noting for this clone: Antigen unknown.

Primers for the PCR totalled 60 Vbeta and 13 Jbeta. Repertoires were generated with immunoSEQ multiplex PCR, while TCRdb's copy carries only in-frame clones and drops some. The data show about 47,000 clones, roughly 76% seen once. Study-wide results and limits: CMV serostatus was the only immune exposure information that was available. The authors judged a highly shared variant cluster likely a sequencing artifact. Most observed TCR sequences were rare, whereas some public TCRs were detected in many donors.

Sequenced: PBMCs. The receptor was isolated from a man under 40 in good health and CMV-seronegative.

CDR3 sequence: CASSAGGVYSTDTQYF. The CDR3 nucleotides read TGTGCCAGCAGCGCCGGCGGGGTATATAGCACAGATACGCAGTATTTT. The chain is built from TRBV9 and TRBJ2-3, with a weak D call TRBD2 (6 bases). Trimming left V 3 bases short and J 0 bases short, with 14 bases between. Germline CDR1 SGDLS, CDR2 YYNGEE. The length of the CDR3 is 16 residues.